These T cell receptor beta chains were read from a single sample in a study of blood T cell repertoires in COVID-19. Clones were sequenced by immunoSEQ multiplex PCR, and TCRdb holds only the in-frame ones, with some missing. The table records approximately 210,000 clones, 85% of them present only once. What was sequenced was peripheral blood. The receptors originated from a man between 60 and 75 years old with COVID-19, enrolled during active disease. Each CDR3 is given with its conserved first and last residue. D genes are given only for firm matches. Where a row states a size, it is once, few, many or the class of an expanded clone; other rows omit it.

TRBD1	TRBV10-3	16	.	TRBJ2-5	TGTGCCATCAGTGAGATTCGGGACAGTTCACAAGAGACCCAGTACTTC	CAISEIRDSSQETQYF
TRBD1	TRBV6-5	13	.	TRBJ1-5	TGTGCCAGTGCCGGGACAGACAATCAGCCCCAGCATTTT	CASAGTDNQPQHF
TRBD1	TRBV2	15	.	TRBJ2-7	TGTGCCAGCAGGTACCGGGACAGCTCATCCTACGAGCAGTACTTC	CASRYRDSSSYEQYF
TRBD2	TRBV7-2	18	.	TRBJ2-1	TGTGCCAGCAGCTCCTTTCCCGGGGGGGTTGGCTCCTACAATGAGCAGTTCTTC	CASSSFPGGVGSYNEQFF
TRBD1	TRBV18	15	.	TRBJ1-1	TGTGCCAGCTCACCACCCCAGGGGGTGGGTACTGAAGCTTTCTTT	CASSPPQGVGTEAFF
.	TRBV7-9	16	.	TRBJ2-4	TGTGCCAGCAGCCCTGGGCAGACCCTAGCCAAAAACATTCAGTACTTC	CASSPGQTLAKNIQYF
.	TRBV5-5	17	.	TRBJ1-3	TGTGCCAGCAGCTTGGTAGGGGGGGCAAACTCTGGAAACACCATATATTTT	CASSLVGGANSGNTIYF
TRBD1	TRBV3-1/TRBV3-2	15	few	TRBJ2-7	TGTGCCAGCAGCCTAGAAGGGGACAGGGATCACGAGCAGTACTTC	CASSLEGDRDHEQYF
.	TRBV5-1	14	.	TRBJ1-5	TGCGCCAGCAGCTTAGACAGTCTCAGTCAGCCCCAGCATTTT	CASSLDSLSQPQHF
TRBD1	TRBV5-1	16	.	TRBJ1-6	TGCGCCAGCAGCTTGGAACCGGGACAGGGAAAAAGGGCCCTCCACTTT	CASSLEPGQGKRALHF
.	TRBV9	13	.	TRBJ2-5	TGTGCCAGCAGCGTAGATAGGGGGGAGACCCAGTACTTC	CASSVDRGETQYF
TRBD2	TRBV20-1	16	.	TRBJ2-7	TGCAGTGCTAGTTCCGGGACTAGCGGGAGGGCCTACGAGCAGTACTTC	CSASSGTSGRAYEQYF
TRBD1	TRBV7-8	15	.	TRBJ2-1	TGTGCCAGCAGCTTTAGGACAGGGGGCCAGGGTGAGCAGTTCTTC	CASSFRTGGQGEQFF